This is a list of T cell receptor beta chains from one sample in a study of blood T cell repertoires in COVID-19. The protocol was immunoSEQ multiplex PCR, while the TCRdb copy is restricted to in-frame clones and leaves out a portion. Of 80,000 or so clones listed, roughly 78% were seen once; the top ten hold around 6.9%. Sequencing was done on a sample of peripheral blood. These receptors were taken from a human donor in a cohort sampled during active COVID-19. CDR3s include the opening cysteine and the closing phenylalanine or tryptophan. Fields, in order: D gene, clone size, J gene, CDR3 length, V gene, CDR3 DNA, CDR3 protein. A D gene is named only where the DNA matches it firmly. Some rows have no size entry. The others give once, few or many, or a class for an expanded clone.

NA NA TRBJ2-3 16 TRBV4-3 TGCGCCAGCAGCCAAGATCCTCTATCGGGCACAGATACGCAGTATTTT CASSQDPLSGTDTQYF
NA NA TRBJ2-5 12 TRBV6-5 TGTGCCAGCAGTTACTCGAGAGAGACCCAGTACTTC CASSYSRETQYF
NA NA TRBJ2-7 12 TRBV20-1 TGCAGTGCTAGTAACGAGGGCTACGAGCAGTACTTC CSASNEGYEQYF
TRBD1 NA TRBJ2-7 13 TRBV2 TGTGCCAGCAGTGTAGGGACAGCCTACGAGCAGTACTTC CASSVGTAYEQYF
NA NA TRBJ2-7 16 TRBV11-2 TGTGCCAGCAGCTTAAGCCAAGGAGGCAGCCTTTACGAGCAGTACTTC CASSLSQGGSLYEQYF
TRBD1 few TRBJ1-2 15 TRBV5-4 TGTGCCAGCAGCCTTAAGGAAGGGACAGGGCCTGGCTACACCTTC CASSLKEGTGPGYTF
NA NA TRBJ1-5 13 TRBV15 TGTGCCACCAGCAGACAGGATAATCAGCCCCAGCATTTT CATSRQDNQPQHF
NA NA TRBJ1-2 16 TRBV4-1 TGCGCCAGCAGCCAAGATGGGGCCAGTGCGAACTATGGCTACACCTTC CASSQDGASANYGYTF
TRBD2 NA TRBJ2-2 16 TRBV7-6 TGTGCCAGCAGCAAATCTCGCGGGGGGGGCACCGGGGAGCTGTTTTTT CASSKSRGGGTGELFF
NA NA TRBJ1-3 14 TRBV5-1 TGCGCCAGCAGCACGGACATTGCTGGAAACACCATATATTTT CASSTDIAGNTIYF
TRBD1 NA TRBJ2-7 13 TRBV28 TGTGCCAGCAGTTTATACAGGGGCCACGAGCAGTACTTC CASSLYRGHEQYF
TRBD1 NA TRBJ1-2 13 TRBV2 TGTGCCAGCAGTGCGCAGGGGGCGCTTGGCTACACCTTC CASSAQGALGYTF
NA NA TRBJ2-3 11 TRBV12-3/TRBV12-4 TGTGCCAGCACGGCGGCAGATACGCAGTATTTT CASTAADTQYF
TRBD1 NA TRBJ1-4 16 TRBV6-5 TGTGCCAGCAGTTCCGCGCGCCGGGACAGGGGTGAAAAACTGTTTTTT CASSSARRDRGEKLFF
NA few TRBJ1-3 16 TRBV4-3 TGCGCCAGCAGCCAAAGGTGGGACAACTCTGGAAACACCATATATTTT CASSQRWDNSGNTIYF
TRBD1 NA TRBJ1-1 15 TRBV27 TGTGCCAGCATAAAAAGGGGGCTTTCGGTGATTGAAGCTTTCTTT CASIKRGLSVIEAFF
NA few TRBJ1-2 13 TRBV30 TGTGCCTGGAGCCCGCGGGGCAACTATGGCTACACCTTC CAWSPRGNYGYTF
TRBD2 NA TRBJ2-5 17 TRBV9 TGTGCCAGCAGCCCGTGGAGTATCGGGGGGGCCCAAGAGACCCAGTACTTC CASSPWSIGGAQETQYF
TRBD2 NA TRBJ2-7 15 TRBV10-3 TGTGCCATCAGTGGGTTAGGTAGCGGGGGGGTCGAGCAGTACTTC CAISGLGSGGVEQYF
NA NA TRBJ1-2 16 TRBV6-6 TGTGCCAGCAGTTACTCGGGGGGGGCGAAGAACTATGGCTACACCTTC CASSYSGGAKNYGYTF
NA NA TRBJ2-2 16 TRBV10-3 TGTGCCACCCGATTTGTGGGGGGGCAAGGGTCCGGGGAGCTGTTTTTT CATRFVGGQGSGELFF
TRBD1 NA TRBJ1-5 13 TRBV6-6 TGTGCCGGACGGAGGGACAGTAATCAGCCCCAGCATTTT CAGRRDSNQPQHF
NA many TRBJ1-4 12 TRBV4-1 TGCGCCAGCAGCCAAGCGAATGAAAAACTGTTTTTT CASSQANEKLFF
NA NA TRBJ2-6 15 TRBV10-3 TGTGCCATCAGTGAAGCGAGGGCTGGGGCCAACGTCCTGACTTTC CAISEARAGANVLTF
NA NA TRBJ1-3 15 TRBV5-1 TGCGCCAGCAGCTCACAGGGAGGGACTGGAAACACCATATATTTT CASSSQGGTGNTIYF
TRBD1 NA TRBJ2-2 15 TRBV9 TGTGCCAGCAGCGCGGACAGGGGTTTTACCGGGGAGCTGTTTTTT CASSADRGFTGELFF
NA NA TRBJ2-7 16 TRBV7-2 TGTGCCAGCAGCTTAGCGAGGGGGGGCTCCTCCTACGAGCAGTACTTC CASSLARGGSSYEQYF
TRBD1 NA TRBJ1-1 16 TRBV5-4 TGTGCCAGCAGCTACGGACAGGGGGCGATGAACACTGAAGCTTTCTTT CASSYGQGAMNTEAFF
NA few TRBJ1-2 13 TRBV29-1 TGCAGCGCCGAACGCGTGACTAACTATGGCTACACCTTC CSAERVTNYGYTF